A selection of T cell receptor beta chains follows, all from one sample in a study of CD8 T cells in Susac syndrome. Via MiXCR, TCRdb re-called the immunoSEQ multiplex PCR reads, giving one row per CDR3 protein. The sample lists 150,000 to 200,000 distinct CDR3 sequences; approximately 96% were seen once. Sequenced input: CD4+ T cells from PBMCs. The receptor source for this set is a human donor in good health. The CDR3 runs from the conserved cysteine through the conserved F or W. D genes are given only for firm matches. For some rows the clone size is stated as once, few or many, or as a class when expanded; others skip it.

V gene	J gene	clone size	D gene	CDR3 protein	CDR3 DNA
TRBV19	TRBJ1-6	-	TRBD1	CASNDRVSSPLHF	TGTGCCAGTAACGACAGGGTTTCTTCACCCCTCCACTTT
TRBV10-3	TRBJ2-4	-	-	CAISESPSMQDIQYF	TGTGCCATCAGTGAGTCCCCTTCTATGCAAGACATTCAGTACTTC
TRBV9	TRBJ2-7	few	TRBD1	CASSVGGQGYEQYF	TGTGCCAGCAGCGTAGGGGGACAGGGCTACGAGCAGTACTTC
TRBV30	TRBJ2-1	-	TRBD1	CAWSEGQGTYNEQFF	TGTGCCTGGAGTGAGGGACAGGGAACCTACAATGAGCAGTTCTTC
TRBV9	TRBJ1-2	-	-	CASSRIGVGNYGYTF	TGTGCCAGCAGCCGAATAGGAGTGGGGAACTATGGCTACACCTTC
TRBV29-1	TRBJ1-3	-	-	CSVAWDGSSGNTIYF	TGCAGCGTGGCTTGGGACGGGAGCTCTGGAAACACCATATATTTT
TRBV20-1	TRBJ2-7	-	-	CSARRDYEQYF	TGCAGTGCTAGGAGGGACTACGAGCAGTACTTC
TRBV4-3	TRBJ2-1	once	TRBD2	CASSQAVLAGYLFF	TGCGCCAGCAGCCAAGCGGTACTAGCGGGGTACCTGTTCTTC
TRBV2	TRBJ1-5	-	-	CASSDSQASNQPQHF	TGTGCCAGCAGTGACTCACAGGCCAGCAATCAGCCCCAGCATTTT
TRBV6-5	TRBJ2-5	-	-	CASSYSWGIGETQYF	TGTGCCAGCAGTTACTCGTGGGGAATAGGAGAGACCCAGTACTTC
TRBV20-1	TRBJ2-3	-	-	CSARADWDTQYF	TGCAGTGCTAGAGCGGACTGGGATACGCAGTATTTT
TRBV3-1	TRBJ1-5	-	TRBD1	CASSARGNQPQHF	TGTGCCAGCAGCGCCAGGGGGAACCAGCCCCAGCATTTT
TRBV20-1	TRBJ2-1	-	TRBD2	CSARDAGAPHNEQFF	TGCAGTGCTAGAGATGCGGGAGCCCCTCACAATGAGCAGTTCTTC
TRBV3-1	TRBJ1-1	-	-	CASSQGGSGAAFF	TGTGCCAGCAGCCAAGGTGGGTCAGGGGCAGCTTTCTTT
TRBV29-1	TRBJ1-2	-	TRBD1	CSVEPSGRGGGYTF	TGCAGCGTTGAACCATCCGGGAGAGGGGGCGGCTACACCTTC
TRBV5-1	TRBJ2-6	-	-	CASSGGARANVLTF	TGCGCCAGCAGCGGAGGAGCGCGGGCCAACGTCCTGACTTTC
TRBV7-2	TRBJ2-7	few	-	CASSRDGSYEQYF	TGTGCCAGCAGCCGGGACGGGTCCTACGAGCAGTACTTC
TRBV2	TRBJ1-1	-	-	CASNLSWGTEAFF	TGTGCCAGCAACCTGAGTTGGGGCACTGAAGCTTTCTTT
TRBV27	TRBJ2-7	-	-	CASGYGVSYEQYF	TGTGCCAGCGGTTATGGGGTCTCCTACGAGCAGTACTTC
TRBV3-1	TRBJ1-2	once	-	CASSQVAGTYGYTF	TGTGCCAGCAGCCAAGTGGCAGGGACCTATGGCTACACCTTC
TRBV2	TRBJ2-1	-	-	CASSERGWGYNEQFF	TGTGCCAGCAGTGAACGGGGTTGGGGGTACAATGAGCAGTTCTTC
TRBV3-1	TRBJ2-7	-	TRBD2	CASSQRGGNEQYF	TGTGCCAGCAGCCAACGGGGGGGGAACGAGCAGTACTTC
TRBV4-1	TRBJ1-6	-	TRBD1	CASSRGQGGINDSPLHF	TGCGCCAGCAGCCGCGGACAGGGGGGGATAAATGATTCACCCCTCCACTTT